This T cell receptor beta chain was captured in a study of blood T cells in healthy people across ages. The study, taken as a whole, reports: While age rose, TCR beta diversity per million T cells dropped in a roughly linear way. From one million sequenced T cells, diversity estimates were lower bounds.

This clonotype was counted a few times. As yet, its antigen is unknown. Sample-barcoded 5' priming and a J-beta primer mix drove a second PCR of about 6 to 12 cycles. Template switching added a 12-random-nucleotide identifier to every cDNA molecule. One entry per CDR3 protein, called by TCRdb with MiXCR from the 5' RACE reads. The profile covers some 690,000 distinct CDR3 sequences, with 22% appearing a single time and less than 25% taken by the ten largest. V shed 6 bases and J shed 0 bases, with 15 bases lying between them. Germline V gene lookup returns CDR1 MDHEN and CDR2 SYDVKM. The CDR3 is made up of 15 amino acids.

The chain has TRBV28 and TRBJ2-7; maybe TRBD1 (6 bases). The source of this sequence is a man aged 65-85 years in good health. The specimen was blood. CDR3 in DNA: TGTGCCAGCAGCCGAACAGGGCCTAGCTCCTACGAGCAGTACGTC. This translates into CASSRTGPSSYEQYV.